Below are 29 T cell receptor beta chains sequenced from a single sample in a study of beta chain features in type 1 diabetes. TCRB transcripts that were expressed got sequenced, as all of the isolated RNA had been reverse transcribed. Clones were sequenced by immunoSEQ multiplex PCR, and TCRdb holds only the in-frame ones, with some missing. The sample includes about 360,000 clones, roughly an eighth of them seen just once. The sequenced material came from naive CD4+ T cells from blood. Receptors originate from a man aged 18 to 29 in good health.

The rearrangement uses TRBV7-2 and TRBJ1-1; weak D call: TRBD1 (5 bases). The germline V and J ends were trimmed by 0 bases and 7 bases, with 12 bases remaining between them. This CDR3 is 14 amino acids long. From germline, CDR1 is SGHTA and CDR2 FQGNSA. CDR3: CASSLARGGFEAFF. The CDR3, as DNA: TGTGCCAGCAGCTTAGCGCGGGGCGGGTTTGAAGCTTTCTTT.

The CDR3, as DNA: TGTGCCAGCAGCTTAGGCCGGGAGTACGAGCAGTACTTC. Its protein is CASSLGREYEQYF. The chain couples TRBV11-2 to TRBJ2-7; possibly TRBD2 for D (6 bases). CDR3 size: 13 residues. V was pared by 1 base and J by 4 bases, with 8 bases between. CDR1 and CDR2 from the germline V gene are SGHAT and FQNNGV. The full variable domain, completed using reference TRBV11-2 and TRBJ2-7, is EAGVAQSPRYKIIEKRQSVAFWCNPISGHATLYWYQQILGQGPKLLIQFQNNGVVDDSQLPKDRFSAERLKGVDSTLKIQPAKLEDSAVYLCASSLGREYEQYFGPGTRLTVT.

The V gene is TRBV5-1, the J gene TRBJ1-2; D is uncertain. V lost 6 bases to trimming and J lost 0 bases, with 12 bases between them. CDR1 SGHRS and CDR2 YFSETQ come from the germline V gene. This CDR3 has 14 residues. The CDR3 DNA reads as TGCGCCAGCACCGAGGGATCAGCTAACTATGGCTACACCTTC. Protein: CASTEGSANYGYTF.

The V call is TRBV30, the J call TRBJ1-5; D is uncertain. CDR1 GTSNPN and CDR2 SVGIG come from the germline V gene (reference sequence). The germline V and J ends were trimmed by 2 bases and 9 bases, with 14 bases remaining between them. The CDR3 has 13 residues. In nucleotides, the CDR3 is TGTGCCTGGAGTCGGCAGGTACTAGGGCCCCAGCATTTT. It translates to CAWSRQVLGPQHF.

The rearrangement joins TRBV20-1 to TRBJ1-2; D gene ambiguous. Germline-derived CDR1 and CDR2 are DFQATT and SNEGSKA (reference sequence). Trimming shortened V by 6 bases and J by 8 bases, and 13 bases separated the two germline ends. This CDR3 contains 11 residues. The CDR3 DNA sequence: TGCAGTGCATACGAGTTCGCCGGCTACACCTTC. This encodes CSAYEFAGYTF.

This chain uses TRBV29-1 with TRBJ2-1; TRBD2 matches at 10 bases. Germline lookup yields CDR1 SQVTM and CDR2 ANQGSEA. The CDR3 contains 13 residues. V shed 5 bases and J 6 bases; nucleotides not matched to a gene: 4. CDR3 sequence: CSVRPSGSNEQFF. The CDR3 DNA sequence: TGCAGCGTTCGGCCTAGCGGGAGCAATGAGCAGTTCTTC.

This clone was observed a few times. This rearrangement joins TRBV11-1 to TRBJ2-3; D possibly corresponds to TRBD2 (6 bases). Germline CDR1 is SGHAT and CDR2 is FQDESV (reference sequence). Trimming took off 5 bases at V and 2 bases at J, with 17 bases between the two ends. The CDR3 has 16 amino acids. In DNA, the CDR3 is TGTGCCAGCAGCCTCCAGAGGGCGGGATACACAGATACGCAGTATTTT. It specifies CASSLQRAGYTDTQYF.

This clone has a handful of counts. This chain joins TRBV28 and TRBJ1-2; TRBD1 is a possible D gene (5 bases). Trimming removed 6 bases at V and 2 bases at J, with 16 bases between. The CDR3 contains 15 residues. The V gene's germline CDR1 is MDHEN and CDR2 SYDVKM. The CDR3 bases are TGTGCCAGCAGGGAACTTTGGGGCAGCAACTATGGCTACACCTTC. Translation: CASRELWGSNYGYTF.

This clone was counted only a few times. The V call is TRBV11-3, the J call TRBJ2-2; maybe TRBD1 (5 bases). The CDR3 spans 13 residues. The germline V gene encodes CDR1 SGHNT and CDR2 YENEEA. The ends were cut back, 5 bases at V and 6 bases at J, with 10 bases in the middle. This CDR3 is CASSDRIAGELFF. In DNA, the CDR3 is TGTGCCAGCAGCGACAGAATTGCCGGGGAGCTGTTTTTT.

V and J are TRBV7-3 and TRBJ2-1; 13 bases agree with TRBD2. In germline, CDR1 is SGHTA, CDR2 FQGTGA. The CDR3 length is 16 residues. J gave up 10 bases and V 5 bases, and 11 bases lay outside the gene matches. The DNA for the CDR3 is TGTGCCAGCAGCCCGAGGGGGGGACTAGCGGGACGAGAGCAGTTCTTC. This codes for CASSPRGGLAGREQFF.

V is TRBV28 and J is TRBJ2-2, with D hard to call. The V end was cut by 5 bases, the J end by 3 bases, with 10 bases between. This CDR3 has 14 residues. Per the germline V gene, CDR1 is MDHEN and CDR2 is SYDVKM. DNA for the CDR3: TGTGCCAGCAGTCTTTGGCCCGACACCGGGGAGCTGTTTTTT. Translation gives CASSLWPDTGELFF.

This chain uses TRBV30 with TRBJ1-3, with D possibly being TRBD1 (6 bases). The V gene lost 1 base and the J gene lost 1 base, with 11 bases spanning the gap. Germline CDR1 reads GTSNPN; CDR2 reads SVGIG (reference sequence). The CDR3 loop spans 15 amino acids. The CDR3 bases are TGTGCCTGGAGTGGTGGACAGATTTCTGGAAACACCATATATTTT. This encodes CAWSGGQISGNTIYF.

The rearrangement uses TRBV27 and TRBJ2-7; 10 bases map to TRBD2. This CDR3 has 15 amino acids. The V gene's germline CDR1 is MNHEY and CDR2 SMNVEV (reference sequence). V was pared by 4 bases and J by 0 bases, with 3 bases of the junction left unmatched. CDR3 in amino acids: CASSSRTSGSYEQYF. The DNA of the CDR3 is TGTGCCAGCAGTTCCCGGACTAGCGGCTCCTACGAGCAGTACTTC.

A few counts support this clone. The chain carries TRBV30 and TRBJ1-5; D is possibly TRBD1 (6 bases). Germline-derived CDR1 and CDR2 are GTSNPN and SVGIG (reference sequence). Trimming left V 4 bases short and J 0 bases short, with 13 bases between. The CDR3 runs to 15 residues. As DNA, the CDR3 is TGTGCCTGGAAGTACGGACAGAATAGCAATCAGCCCCAGCATTTT. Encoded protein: CAWKYGQNSNQPQHF. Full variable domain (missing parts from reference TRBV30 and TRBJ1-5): SQTIHQWPATLVQPVGSPLSLECTVEGTSNPNLYWYRQAAGRGLQLLFYSVGIGQISSEVPQNLSASRPQDRQFILSSKKLLLSDSGFYLCAWKYGQNSNQPQHFGDGTRLSIL.

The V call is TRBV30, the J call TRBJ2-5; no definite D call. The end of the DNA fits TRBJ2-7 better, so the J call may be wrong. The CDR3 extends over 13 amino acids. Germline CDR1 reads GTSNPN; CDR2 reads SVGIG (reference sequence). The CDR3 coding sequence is TGTGCCTGGAGTTTAGGCGGCCTCTACGAGCAGTACTTC. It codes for CAWSLGGLYEQYF.

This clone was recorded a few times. The CDR3 loop reads CASSASKGLAGPLTSYNEQFF. DNA of the CDR3: TGTGCCAGCAGCGCGTCAAAGGGACTAGCGGGACCGTTAACCTCCTACAATGAGCAGTTCTTC. This sequence joins TRBV7-3 and TRBJ2-1; TRBD2 aligns across 13 bases. After removal of 5 bases from V and 0 bases from J, the junction contained 16 bases not matched to a gene. The V gene's germline CDR1 is SGHTA and CDR2 FQGTGA. The CDR3 has 21 residues.

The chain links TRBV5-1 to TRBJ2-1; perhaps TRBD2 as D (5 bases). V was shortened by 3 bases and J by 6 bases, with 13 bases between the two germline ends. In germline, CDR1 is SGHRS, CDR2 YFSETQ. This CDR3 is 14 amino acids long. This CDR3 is CASSYPGRGNEQFF. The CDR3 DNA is TGCGCCAGCAGCTACCCGGGTCGGGGCAATGAGCAGTTCTTC.

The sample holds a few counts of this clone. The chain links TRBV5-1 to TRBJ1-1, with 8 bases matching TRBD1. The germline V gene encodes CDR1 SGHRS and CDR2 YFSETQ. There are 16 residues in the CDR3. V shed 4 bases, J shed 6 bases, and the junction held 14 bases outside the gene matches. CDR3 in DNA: TGCGCCAGCAGCCCCGGACTTACAGGGGGTCTGGCTGAAGCTTTCTTT. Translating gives CASSPGLTGGLAEAFF.

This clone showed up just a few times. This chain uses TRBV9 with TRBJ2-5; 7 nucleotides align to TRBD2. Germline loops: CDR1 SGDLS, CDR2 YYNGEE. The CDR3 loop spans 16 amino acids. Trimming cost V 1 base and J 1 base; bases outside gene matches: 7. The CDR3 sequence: CASSVKAGVIQETQYF. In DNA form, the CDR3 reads TGTGCCAGCAGCGTAAAGGCGGGGGTGATCCAAGAGACCCAGTACTTC.

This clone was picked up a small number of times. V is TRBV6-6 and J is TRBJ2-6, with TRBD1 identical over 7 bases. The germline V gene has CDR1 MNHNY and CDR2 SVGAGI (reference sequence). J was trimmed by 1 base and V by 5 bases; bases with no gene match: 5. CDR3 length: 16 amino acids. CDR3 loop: CASSRQGGSGANVLTF. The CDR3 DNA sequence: TGTGCCAGCAGTAGACAGGGCGGGTCTGGGGCCAACGTCCTGACTTTC.

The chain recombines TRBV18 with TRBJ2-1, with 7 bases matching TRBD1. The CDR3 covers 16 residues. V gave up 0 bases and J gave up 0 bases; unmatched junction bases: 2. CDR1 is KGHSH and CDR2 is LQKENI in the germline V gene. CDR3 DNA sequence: TGTGCCAGCTCACCACCAACAGGGGACTCCTACAATGAGCAGTTCTTC. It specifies CASSPPTGDSYNEQFF.

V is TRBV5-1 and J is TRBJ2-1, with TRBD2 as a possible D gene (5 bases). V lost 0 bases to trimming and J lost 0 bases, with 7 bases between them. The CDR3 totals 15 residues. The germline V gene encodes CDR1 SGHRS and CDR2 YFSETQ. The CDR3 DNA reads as TGCGCCAGCAGCTTGGCGCGGGTCTCCTACAATGAGCAGTTCTTC. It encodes CASSLARVSYNEQFF.

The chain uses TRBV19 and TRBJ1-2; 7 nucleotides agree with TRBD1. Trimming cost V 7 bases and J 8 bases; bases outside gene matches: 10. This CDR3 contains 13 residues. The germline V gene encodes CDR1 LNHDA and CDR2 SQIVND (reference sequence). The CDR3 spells CASTPTGTGGYTF. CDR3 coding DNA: TGTGCCAGTACCCCGACAGGGACGGGGGGCTACACCTTC.

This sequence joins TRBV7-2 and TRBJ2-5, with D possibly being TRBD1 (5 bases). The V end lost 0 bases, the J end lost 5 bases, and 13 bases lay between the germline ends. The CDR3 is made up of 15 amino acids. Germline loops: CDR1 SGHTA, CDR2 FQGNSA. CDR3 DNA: TGTGCCAGCAGCTTAGCAGGGGCGCACTCGGAGACCCAGTACTTC. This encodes CASSLAGAHSETQYF.

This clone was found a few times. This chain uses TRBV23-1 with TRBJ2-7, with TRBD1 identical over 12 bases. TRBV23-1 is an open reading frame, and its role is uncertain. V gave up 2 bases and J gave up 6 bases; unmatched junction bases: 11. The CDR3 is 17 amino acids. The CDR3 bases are TGCGCCAGCAGTCAACGGGACAGGGGGCGAGGGGCTCGCGAGCAGTACTTC. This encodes CASSQRDRGRGAREQYF.

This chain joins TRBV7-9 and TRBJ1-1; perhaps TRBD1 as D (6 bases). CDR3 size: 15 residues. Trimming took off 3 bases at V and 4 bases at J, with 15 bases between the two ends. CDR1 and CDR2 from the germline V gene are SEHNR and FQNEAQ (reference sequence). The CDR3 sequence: CASSLEGGGGTEAFF. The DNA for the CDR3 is TGTGCCAGCAGCTTGGAGGGGGGAGGGGGCACTGAAGCTTTCTTT.

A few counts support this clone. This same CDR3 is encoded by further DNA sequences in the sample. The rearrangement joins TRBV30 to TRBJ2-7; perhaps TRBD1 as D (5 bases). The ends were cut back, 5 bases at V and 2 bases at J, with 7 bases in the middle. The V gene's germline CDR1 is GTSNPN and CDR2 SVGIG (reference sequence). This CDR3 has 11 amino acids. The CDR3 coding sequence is TGTGCCTGGGGACATACCTACGAGCAGTACTTC. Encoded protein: CAWGHTYEQYF.

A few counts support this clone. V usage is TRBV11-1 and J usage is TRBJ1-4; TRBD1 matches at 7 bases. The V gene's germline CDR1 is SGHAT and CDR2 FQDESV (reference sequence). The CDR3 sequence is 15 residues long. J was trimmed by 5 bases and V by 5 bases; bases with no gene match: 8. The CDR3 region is CASSPRDSLNEKLFF. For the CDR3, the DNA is TGTGCCAGCAGCCCACGGGACAGCTTGAATGAAAAACTGTTTTTT.

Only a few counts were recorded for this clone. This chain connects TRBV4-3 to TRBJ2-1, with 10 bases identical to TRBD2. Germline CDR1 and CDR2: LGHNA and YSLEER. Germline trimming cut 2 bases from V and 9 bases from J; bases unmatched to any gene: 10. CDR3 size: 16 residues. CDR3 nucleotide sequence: TGCGCCAGCAGCCAAATAGCGGGGGGCTTTAGTGGTGAGCAGTTCTTC. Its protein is CASSQIAGGFSGEQFF.